The rows below give T cell receptor beta chains drawn from one sample of a study of T cells in Graves' hyperthyroidism and ophthalmopathy. Each CDR3 protein is one row after TCRdb ran MiXCR on the multiplex PCR reads. The sample yields about 500,000 distinct CDR3 sequences, 46% seen once. Sequencing used peripheral blood or thyroid tissue (not recorded which). The receptors were sampled from an adult woman with Graves' disease, either hyperthyroidism or ophthalmopathy (not recorded which). CDR3s include the opening cysteine and the closing phenylalanine or tryptophan. A D gene is named only where the DNA matches it firmly. Clone size is not always given. Where it is, it says once, few, many or a class for expanded clones.

few	.	TRBV5-1	TRBJ2-3	TGCGCCAGCAGCGCCCAGGGGAGCACAGATACGCAGTATTTT	CASSAQGSTDTQYF
.	TRBD1	TRBV7-2	TRBJ1-6	TGTGCCAGCAGCCGTGACAGGGTAGAGTCACCCCTCCACTTT	CASSRDRVESPLHF
.	.	TRBV7-2	TRBJ1-2	TGTGCCAGCACCCCCGGACGGCCTTTTGGCTACACCTTC	CASTPGRPFGYTF
many	.	TRBV7-6	TRBJ1-5	TGTGCCAGCAGCCCCCAAGTGAGAGCGGAGGACCAATATAGCAATCAGCCCCAGCATTTT	CASSPQVRAEDQYSNQPQHF
many	.	TRBV10-3	TRBJ1-2	TGTGCCATCAGTGATAGTCAGACTAACTATGGCTACACCTTC	CAISDSQTNYGYTF
once	.	TRBV10-3	TRBJ1-2	TGTGCCATCAGTGAGTCCGAAGGGACCTGGGGCTACACCTTC	CAISESEGTWGYTF
many	TRBD1	TRBV24-1	TRBJ1-2	TGTGCCACCAATGACGAGAGACAGGGCGGCTACACCTTC	CATNDERQGGYTF
.	TRBD1	TRBV25-1	TRBJ1-6	TGTGCCTGCAGTGCTACTTCTCTACGGACAGGGCGAAATTCACCCCTCCACTTT	CACSATSLRTGRNSPLHF
many	TRBD1	TRBV15	TRBJ1-1	TGTGCCACCAGCAGGACAGGGGGCCAGGACACTGAAGCTTTCTTT	CATSRTGGQDTEAFF
.	.	TRBV6-2/TRBV6-3	TRBJ1-1	TGTGCCAGCACCCTAAAAGCGAACACTGAAGCTTTCTTT	CASTLKANTEAFF
.	.	TRBV5-1	TRBJ2-5	TGCGCCAGCAGCTTGCTGACAGGGGAGGGCCCAGAGACCCAGTACTTC	CASSLLTGEGPETQYF
few	TRBD1	TRBV10-3	TRBJ1-6	TGTGCCATCAACCGGGACAGGGATAATTCACCCCTCCACTTT	CAINRDRDNSPLHF
few	.	TRBV7-2	TRBJ1-5	TGTGCCAGCAGCTTAAGTGCGGGACCGCAAGAGACCCAGCATTTT	CASSLSAGPQETQHF
many	TRBD2	TRBV2	TRBJ2-7	TGTGCCAGCAGTGACCGGACGGGGGGAAACGAGCAGTACTTC	CASSDRTGGNEQYF
.	.	TRBV20-1	TRBJ1-6	TGCAGTGCTAGAGAAGGGGCAGGGGTGAGTTCACCCCTCCACTTT	CSAREGAGVSSPLHF
.	.	TRBV20-1	TRBJ1-5	TGCAGTGCTAGCCGGGAGCGCAATCAGCCCCAGCATTTT	CSASRERNQPQHF
.	.	TRBV29-1	TRBJ1-1	TGCAGCGCACTCGGGGGGCGGAGGAACACTGAAGCTTTCTTT	CSALGGRRNTEAFF
few	.	TRBV6-5	TRBJ2-3	TGTGCCAGCAGTTACTCGAGGACAGCAGATACGCAGTATTTT	CASSYSRTADTQYF
few	.	TRBV28	TRBJ2-6	TGTGCCAGCAGCTCCGCGGCGGGGTCTTGGGCCAACGTCCTGACTTTC	CASSSAAGSWANVLTF
.	.	TRBV19	TRBJ1-1	TGTGCCAGTACGGGGCCCTTGAATCGAATAGGTGAAGCTTTCTTT	CASTGPLNRIGEAFF
.	.	TRBV29-1	TRBJ2-1	TGCAGCGCAGGGGGGGCAGGAACTTACAATGAGCAGTTCTTC	CSAGGAGTYNEQFF
few	TRBD1	TRBV11-2	TRBJ1-2	TGTGCCAGCAGTCCGGGACAGGTTCGATCTAACTATGGCTACACCTTC	CASSPGQVRSNYGYTF
many	.	TRBV20-1	TRBJ1-1	TGCAGTGCTGGAGGCCGCGTTGAAGCTTTCTTT	CSAGGRVEAFF
few	.	TRBV7-3	TRBJ1-3	TGTGCCAGCGCGATGGGGGTATCTGGAAACACCATATATTTT	CASAMGVSGNTIYF
many	TRBD2	TRBV29-1	TRBJ2-5	TGCAGCGTTGAAGAGCATAGACTAGCGGCTTCCCAAGAGACCCAGTACTTC	CSVEEHRLAASQETQYF
.	.	TRBV7-9	TRBJ2-7	TGTGCCAGCAGCCCCGGGACAGGGCGGGGGGACTACGAGCAGTACTTC	CASSPGTGRGDYEQYF
.	.	TRBV2	TRBJ1-1	TGTGCCAGCCGCTACACTGAAGCTTTCTTT	CASRYTEAFF
.	.	TRBV7-2	TRBJ2-7	TGTGCCAGCAGCTGGGGCAGGACCAACGAGCAGTACTTC	CASSWGRTNEQYF
once	TRBD2	TRBV13	TRBJ2-2	TGTGCCAGCAGCTTTGCGGGAGGGCCGAACACCGGGGAGCTGTTTTTT	CASSFAGGPNTGELFF